This T cell receptor beta chain was recovered during a study of PD-L1 blockade in urothelial cancer. Across the study: Blood samples contained a median about 130,000 T cells.

Here immunoSEQ multiplex PCR was the method, and the copy in TCRdb shows in-frame clones only, minus some. Seen here are some 71,000 clones, just under 85% observed once, and the top ten hold 5.5% to 7.5%. Specified time point: pretreatment peripheral blood. CDR3 length: 17 amino acids. CDR1 SGHDT and CDR2 YYEEEE come from the germline V gene. Losses at the gene ends were 4 bases for V and 4 bases for J; bases not matched to a gene: 13. The sequence derives from a man between 40 and 49 years old with urothelial cancer. The chain links TRBV5-6 to TRBJ2-2; 7 nucleotides align to TRBD1. Sequenced material: PBMCs, taken around atezolizumab (anti-PD-L1) treatment. In DNA form, the CDR3 reads TGTGCCAGCAGCCCACGCTACAGGGGAATAGGCACCGGGGAGCTGTTTTTT. It translates to CASSPRYRGIGTGELFF.